The 13 T cell receptor beta chains given below trace back to one sample, sequenced in a study of blood T cell repertoires in COVID-19. The assay was immunoSEQ multiplex PCR, and TCRdb's table has in-frame clones only and misses some. The repertoire holds 150,000 to 200,000 clones, with 80% to 95% as singletons. The sequencing sample was made of peripheral blood. Every receptor here comes from a man aged 50 to 60 with acute or convalescent COVID-19.

This clone was observed a few times. The chain links TRBV30 to TRBJ1-5; a weak D match, TRBD1 (6 bases). V was trimmed by 0 bases and J by 4 bases, leaving 16 bases between them. This CDR3 has 16 residues. Germline V gene lookup returns CDR1 GTSNPN and CDR2 SVGIG (reference sequence). The CDR3 DNA follows: TGTGCCTGGAGTGTCAGGGGCGCGGGTGGAAATCAGCCCCAGCATTTT. Translated, it gives CAWSVRGAGGNQPQHF.

Notes on this clone: Other DNA sequences in this sample translate to the same CDR3. This chain connects TRBV5-4 to TRBJ1-1; a weak D match, TRBD1 (5 bases). V dropped 0 bases and J dropped 4 bases, with 7 bases sitting between them. Germline CDR1 SGHNT, CDR2 YYREEE (reference sequence). The CDR3 runs 13 residues. Written as DNA, the CDR3 is TGTGCCAGCAGCTTGGGGGGCGGCACTGAAGCTTTCTTT. Its protein is CASSLGGGTEAFF.

This chain connects TRBV6-6 to TRBJ1-3; 7 bases fit TRBD1. Losses at the gene ends were 5 bases for V and 0 bases for J; bases not matched to a gene: 7. The germline V gene has CDR1 MNHNY and CDR2 SVGAGI (reference sequence). CDR3 length equals 16 residues. The CDR3 sequence is CASSKPTGNSGNTIYF. In nucleotides, the CDR3 is TGTGCCAGCAGTAAACCGACAGGGAACTCTGGAAACACCATATATTTT.

The rearrangement joins TRBV18 to TRBJ2-1; 11 nucleotides agree with TRBD1. V shed 6 bases and J 9 bases; nucleotides not matched to a gene: 10. CDR3 length equals 15 residues. Germline V gives CDR1 KGHSH, CDR2 LQKENI. This CDR3 is CASSPDRGRIGEQFF. The CDR3, as DNA: TGTGCCAGCTCGCCGGACAGGGGGCGCATAGGTGAGCAGTTCTTC.

This chain connects TRBV3-1 (or the pseudogene TRBV3-2) to TRBJ1-6; D ambiguous. Germline V lookup: CDR1 LGHDT, CDR2 YNNKEL (reference sequence). The CDR3 totals 16 residues. The V and J ends lost 3 bases and 6 bases respectively, with 15 bases between them. The CDR3 spells CASSHTPRARNSPLHF. For the CDR3, the DNA is TGTGCCAGCAGCCATACCCCCAGAGCGCGTAATTCACCCCTCCACTTT.

The CDR3 reads CASSDQLEGEQYF. The DNA of the CDR3 is TGTGCCAGCAGTGATCAACTAGAAGGGGAGCAGTACTTC. The V call is TRBV2, the J call TRBJ2-7, with D tentatively TRBD2 (5 bases). The germline V gene has CDR1 SNHLY and CDR2 FYNNEI. The V and J ends lost 3 bases and 7 bases respectively, with 13 bases between them. The CDR3 has 13 residues.

This clone was observed a few times. The chain combines TRBV19 with TRBJ2-7; 7 positions agree with TRBD2. Looked up from germline, CDR1 is LNHDA and CDR2 is SQIVND (reference sequence). The CDR3 covers 16 residues. V shed 1 base, J shed 0 bases, and the junction held 6 bases outside the gene matches. The CDR3 loop is CASSIGVGGSSYEQYF. The CDR3 DNA follows: TGTGCCAGTAGTATAGGGGTTGGCGGGAGCTCCTACGAGCAGTACTTC.

The chain is built from TRBV6-2 or TRBV6-3 and TRBJ1-5, with D perhaps TRBD1 (5 bases). CDR1 is MNHEY and CDR2 is SVGEGT in the germline V gene. This CDR3 spans 17 amino acids. Trimming shortened V by 0 bases and J by 0 bases, and 12 bases separated the two germline ends. Here the CDR3 DNA reads TGTGCCAGCAGTTACTCGGGGGGATGGGGTAGCAATCAGCCCCAGCATTTT. It encodes CASSYSGGWGSNQPQHF.

V gene TRBV28 combines with J gene TRBJ1-2; D not certain. Germline loops: CDR1 MDHEN, CDR2 SYDVKM. The CDR3 is 11 amino acids. V was clipped by 6 bases and J by 11 bases, with 13 bases between them. This CDR3 reads CASSPAGSYTF. The CDR3 coding sequence is TGTGCCAGCAGCCCTGCCGGGAGTTACACCTTC.

The chain has TRBV19 and TRBJ1-5; perhaps TRBD1 as D (6 bases). CDR1 is LNHDA, CDR2 SQIVND, per germline (reference sequence). This CDR3 is built from 16 residues. Deletions cut 6 bases from V and 7 bases from J, with 22 bases between. The CDR3 sequence: CASRPRSWTVGQPQHF. The CDR3 DNA sequence: TGTGCCAGTAGGCCACGTTCTTGGACAGTAGGCCAGCCCCAGCATTTT.

J is TRBJ2-3 and V is TRBV11-3; 7 nucleotides agree with TRBD1. The germline CDR1 and CDR2 sequences are SGHNT and YENEEA. J lost 4 bases, V lost 2 bases, and 6 bases had no gene match. The CDR3 runs to 15 residues. CDR3 nucleotides: TGTGCCAGCAGCTTAAGTGGACAGGCCCCAGATACGCAGTATTTT. It translates to CASSLSGQAPDTQYF.

This CDR3 reads CASSPGQGRYF. CDR3 nucleotides: TGTGCCAGCAGTCCCGGACAGGGGAGGTATTTT. V usage is TRBV27 and J usage is TRBJ2-3; 9 bases match TRBD1. The V gene's germline CDR1 is MNHEY and CDR2 SMNVEV (reference sequence). This CDR3 has 11 residues. After removal of 5 bases from V and 14 bases from J, the junction contained 5 bases not matched to a gene.

V usage is TRBV28 and J usage is TRBJ1-2, with TRBD1 as a possible D gene (6 bases). The CDR3 length is 15 residues. In germline, CDR1 is MDHEN, CDR2 SYDVKM. Trimming removed 5 bases from V and 4 bases from J, with 17 bases in between. CDR3: CASSTGGGASYGYTF. For the CDR3, the DNA is TGTGCCAGCAGTACAGGCGGGGGGGCAAGCTATGGCTACACCTTC.